This T cell receptor beta chain was recovered during a study of identical twins. Whole-study findings and limits: Excess low generation probability was seen in twin-shared out-of-frame alpha sequences.

The table lists this clonotype with a few counts. Its specificity is not known. One entry per CDR3 protein results from TCRdb running MiXCR on the 5' RACE reads. The sample has 500,000 or so distinct CDR3 sequences, 13% to 15% seen once. The germline V gene encodes CDR1 DFQATT and CDR2 SNEGSKA (reference sequence). This CDR3 is built from 14 residues. V gave up 2 bases and J gave up 4 bases, with 15 bases separating them. A further study also used this sample, focusing on yellow fever vaccine responses in identical twins.

The sample was CD4+ T cells sorted from blood. This rearrangement joins TRBV20-1 to TRBJ2-7; D remains ambiguous. This sequence was found in a woman aged 18 to 35 in good health. The CDR3 loop reads CSARIGRSPYEQYF. Here the CDR3 DNA reads TGCAGTGCTAGAATCGGCAGGTCCCCTTACGAGCAGTACTTC.